This entry features one TCR beta chain sequence. What it recognizes is unknown. Germline CDR1 and CDR2: SGHTS and YDEGEE. V lost 4 bases, J lost 1 base, and 20 bases lay in between. The CDR3 length is 17 residues. This record belongs to a study of radiation and T cells in renal cell carcinoma. Documented treatment: treatment-naive control, cytoreductive nephrectomy. The tumor was a clear cell renal cell carcinoma. TCRdb keeps only in-frame clones here, not all; method: immunoSEQ multiplex PCR. The data hold roughly 18,000 clones, with approximately 62% observed a single time. Regarding the study as a whole: Irradiated tumors had higher TCR clonality than control tumors. Tumor samples were small regions of approximately 0.9 g. Dominant CDR3 motifs occupied more repertoire in irradiated than control tumors.

The material was tumor tissue, obtained from a patient whose treatment was nephrectomy without radiotherapy. The sequence was obtained from a man in his fifties with renal cell carcinoma. The chain couples TRBV5-8 to TRBJ1-1; D is possibly TRBD1 (6 bases). CDR3 amino acids: CASSRLPQGAANTEAFF. The CDR3 nucleotides read TGTGCCAGCAGCCGGTTACCACAGGGAGCAGCGAACACTGAAGCTTTCTTT.